The 13 T cell receptor beta chains given below trace back to one sample, sequenced in a study of OX40 agonist ivuxolimab in advanced cancers. Only in-frame clones appear in the TCRdb table, and some are missing; sequencing was by immunoSEQ multiplex PCR. The repertoire holds 55,000 to 70,000 clones, with roughly 84% as singletons. The sample consisted of CD4+ or CD8+ T cells sorted from blood, taken in a trial of the OX40 agonist ivuxolimab. These receptors all come from an adult with an advanced solid tumor such as melanoma, head and neck, liver or kidney cancer.

The chain uses TRBV7-9 and TRBJ2-1; D call uncertain. The CDR3 has 15 residues. V lost 5 bases and J 0 bases, leaving 11 bases between the germline ends. In germline, CDR1 is SEHNR, CDR2 FQNEAQ (reference sequence). In nucleotides, the CDR3 is TGTGCCAGCAGCCCGGGTAGGGCCTCCTACAATGAGCAGTTCTTC. It encodes CASSPGRASYNEQFF.

This chain links TRBV5-1 with TRBJ1-1; no clear D. Germline CDR1 is SGHRS and CDR2 is YFSETQ. V lost 2 bases and J 4 bases, leaving 3 bases between the germline ends. The CDR3 spans 11 residues. CDR3 in amino acids: CASSFGTEAFF. The CDR3 coding sequence is TGCGCCAGCAGCTTTGGCACTGAAGCTTTCTTT. The complete variable domain, with remaining parts taken from reference TRBV5-1 and TRBJ1-1, reads KAGVTQTPRYLIKTRGQQVTLSCSPISGHRSVSWYQQTPGQGLQFLFEYFSETQRNKGNFPGRFSGRQFSNSRSEMNVSTLELGDSALYLCASSFGTEAFFGQGTRLTVV.

This chain joins TRBV27 and TRBJ1-2; no reliable D call. The CDR3 runs to 15 residues. Trimming shortened V by 3 bases and J by 0 bases, and 11 bases separated the two germline ends. The V gene's germline CDR1 is MNHEY and CDR2 SMNVEV (reference sequence). This CDR3 reads CASSFMGGANYGYTF. The CDR3, as DNA: TGTGCCAGCAGTTTTATGGGAGGAGCTAACTATGGCTACACCTTC.

This chain uses TRBV28 with TRBJ2-4; TRBD1 or TRBD2 may be the D gene (5 bases each). There are 15 residues in the CDR3. Germline values: CDR1 MDHEN, CDR2 SYDVKM. The germline V and J ends were trimmed by 4 bases and 8 bases, with 18 bases remaining between them. The CDR3 DNA sequence: TGTGCCAGCAGTTCCTCCCAGCTCTTGGGGGACATTCAGTACTTC. Encoded protein: CASSSSQLLGDIQYF.

The chain uses TRBV11-2 and TRBJ2-4, with TRBD2 identical over 11 bases. The CDR3 is 16 residues long. The junction had 5 bases not matched to a gene; V was cut back by 3 bases and J by 4 bases. Germline V gene lookup returns CDR1 SGHAT and CDR2 FQNNGV. CDR3 sequence reads: CASSLSTSGSKNIQYF. In DNA form, the CDR3 reads TGTGCCAGCAGCTTGAGTACTAGCGGGAGTAAAAACATTCAGTACTTC.

The rearrangement uses TRBV6-5 and TRBJ2-2; weak D call: TRBD1 (6 bases). Germline-derived CDR1 and CDR2 are MNHEY and SVGAGI. CDR3 length: 16 amino acids. V shed 4 bases and J shed 1 base, with 13 bases lying between them. The CDR3 sequence is CASSSSGTMNTGELFF. The CDR3 region has the DNA TGTGCCAGCAGTTCCTCCGGGACAATGAACACCGGGGAGCTGTTTTTT.

This clone was detected once. The chain employs TRBV7-2 and TRBJ2-5; 8 nucleotides align to TRBD1. This CDR3 region has 16 residues. V gave up 6 bases and J gave up 4 bases; unmatched junction bases: 13. Germline CDR1 and CDR2: SGHTA and FQGNSA. DNA for the CDR3: TGTGCCAGCAGTGCAACCACAGGGGGAGGAGGAGAGACCCAGTACTTC. Protein sequence: CASSATTGGGGETQYF.

The chain is built from TRBV9 and TRBJ2-7, with 11 nucleotides matching TRBD1. This CDR3 comprises 15 residues. The V gene end was trimmed by 5 bases and the J gene end by 3 bases; junction bases not matched to a gene: 7. Germline CDR1 is SGDLS and CDR2 is YYNGEE. The CDR3 reads CASSSGTGGDYEQYF. In DNA form, the CDR3 reads TGTGCCAGCAGTTCTGGGACAGGGGGTGACTACGAGCAGTACTTC.

This chain connects TRBV10-1 to TRBJ1-2; no definite D call. The germline V and J ends were trimmed by 6 bases and 8 bases, with 16 bases remaining between them. This CDR3 contains 13 residues. Germline V gene lookup returns CDR1 WNHNN and CDR2 SYGVQD (reference sequence). CDR3 coding DNA: TGCGCCAGCAGCGTGCGTAGGGAATACGGCTACACCTTC. It specifies CASSVRREYGYTF.

This chain links TRBV10-3 with TRBJ2-7, with D uncertain. Germline CDR1 and CDR2: ENHRY and SYGVKD. CDR3 length: 11 residues. Between the trimmed V and J ends, which lost 7 bases and 3 bases, there was a span of 7 bases. The CDR3 DNA follows: TGTGCCATCAAAGGAGACTACGAGCAGTACTTC. As protein: CAIKGDYEQYF.

The CDR3 nucleotides are TGTGCCAGCAGCTCTAACACTGAAGCTTTCTTT. Encoded protein: CASSSNTEAFF. The chain has TRBV5-5 and TRBJ1-1, with D unresolved. V was trimmed by 3 bases and J by 2 bases, leaving 2 bases between them. Germline V gives CDR1 SGHKS, CDR2 YYEKEE (reference sequence). This CDR3 has 11 residues.

This chain links TRBV6-1 with TRBJ1-1, with D perhaps TRBD1 (5 bases). This CDR3 comprises 15 residues. The V end was cut by 8 bases, the J end by 2 bases, with 18 bases between. CDR1 and CDR2 from the germline V gene are MNHNS and SASEGT. CDR3 sequence: CASQSLTGVNTEAFF. CDR3 coding DNA: TGTGCCAGCCAATCTTTAACAGGAGTAAACACTGAAGCTTTCTTT.

The chain joins TRBV11-2 to TRBJ1-1; unclear D gene. Trimming removed 1 base from V and 3 bases from J, with 3 bases in between. The CDR3 runs to 12 residues. In germline, CDR1 is SGHAT, CDR2 FQNNGV. The CDR3 loop reads CASSLVDTEAFF. In DNA, the CDR3 is TGTGCCAGCAGCTTAGTGGACACTGAAGCTTTCTTT.